This passage covers 2 T cell receptor beta chains from one sample sequenced in a study of regulatory T cells in long-lasting Graves disease. Time point reported: newly diagnosed GD, antithyroid drugs for less than 3 months. Construction of the TCR library relied on RNA isolated from PBMCs. Both iRepertoire HTBI primers and Arm-PCR of CDR3 regions were used to build the TCR beta libraries. In TCRdb, the multiplex PCR reads were re-called with MiXCR into one record per CDR3 protein. The repertoire holds around 500,000 distinct CDR3 sequences, with approximately 12% as singletons. A further study also used this sample, focusing on T cells in Graves' hyperthyroidism and ophthalmopathy.

The specimen comprised peripheral blood mononuclear cells (PBMCs), sampled at new diagnosis, from a patient treated with antithyroid drugs. The receptor source for this set is a man aged 30 to 39 with Graves disease.

Comments on this clonotype: A much larger clone is a single base away; this may be a read error. The gene calls are TRBV5-1 and TRBJ2-7; 7 bases map to TRBD1. CDR1 is SGHRS and CDR2 is YFSETQ in the germline V gene. The CDR3 length is 14 residues. The CDR3 DNA follows: TGCGCCAGCAGCTTGGAACAGGGGATCGACGAGCAGGACTTC. As protein: CASSLEQGIDEQDF.

This rearrangement joins TRBV29-1 to TRBJ2-5; perhaps D is TRBD1 or TRBD2 (5 bases each). The germline V and J ends were trimmed by 5 bases and 5 bases, with 12 bases remaining between them. CDR3 length: 12 residues. Germline V gene lookup returns CDR1 SQVTM and CDR2 ANQGSEA. CDR3 coding DNA: TGCAGCGTTCTTAGGGACCGGGAGACCCAGTACTTC. The encoded protein is CSVLRDRETQYF.